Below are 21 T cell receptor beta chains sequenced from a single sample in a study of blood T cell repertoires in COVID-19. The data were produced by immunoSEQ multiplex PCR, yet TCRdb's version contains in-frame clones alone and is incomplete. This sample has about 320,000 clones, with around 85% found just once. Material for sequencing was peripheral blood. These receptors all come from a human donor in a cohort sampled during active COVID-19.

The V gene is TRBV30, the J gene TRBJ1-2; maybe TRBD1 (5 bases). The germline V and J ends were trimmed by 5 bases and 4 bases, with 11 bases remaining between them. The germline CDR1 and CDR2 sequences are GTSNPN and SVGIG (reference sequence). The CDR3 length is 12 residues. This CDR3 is CAWGDLFYGYTF. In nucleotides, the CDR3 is TGTGCCTGGGGGGACTTGTTCTATGGCTACACCTTC.

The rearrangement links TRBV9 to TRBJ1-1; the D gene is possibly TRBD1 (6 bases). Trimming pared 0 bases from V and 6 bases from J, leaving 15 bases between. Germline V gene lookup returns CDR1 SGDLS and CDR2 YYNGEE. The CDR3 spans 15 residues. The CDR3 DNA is TGTGCCAGCAGCGTAGCTGACGGGGGGCGGCCTGAAGCTTTCTTT. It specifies CASSVADGGRPEAFF.

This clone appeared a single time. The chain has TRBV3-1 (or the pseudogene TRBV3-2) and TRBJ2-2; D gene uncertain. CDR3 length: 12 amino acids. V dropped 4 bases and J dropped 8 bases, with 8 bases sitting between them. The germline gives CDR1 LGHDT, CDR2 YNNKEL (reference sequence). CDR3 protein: CASSLRVGELFF. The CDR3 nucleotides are TGTGCCAGCAGCCTACGGGTAGGGGAGCTGTTTTTT.

The CDR3 DNA follows: TGTGCCAGCAGTGACCACAGGGTGGGTTCACCCCTCCACTTT. It yields the protein CASSDHRVGSPLHF. The chain has TRBV6-4 and TRBJ1-6, with D maybe TRBD1 (6 bases). The CDR3 covers 14 residues. V was trimmed by 2 bases and J by 9 bases, leaving 11 bases between them. Germline V gives CDR1 MRHNA, CDR2 SNTAGT.

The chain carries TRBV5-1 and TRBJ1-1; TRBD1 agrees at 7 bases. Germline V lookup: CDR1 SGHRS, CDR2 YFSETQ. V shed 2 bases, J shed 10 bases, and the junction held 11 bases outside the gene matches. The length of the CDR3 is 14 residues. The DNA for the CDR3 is TGCGCCAGCAGCTTAGAAGACAGGGCTTCCGGAGCTTTCTTT. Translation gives CASSLEDRASGAFF.

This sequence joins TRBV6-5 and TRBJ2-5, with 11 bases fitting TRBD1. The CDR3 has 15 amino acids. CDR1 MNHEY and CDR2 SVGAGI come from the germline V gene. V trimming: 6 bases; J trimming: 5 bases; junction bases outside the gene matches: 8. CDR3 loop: CASSYGQGAGETQYF. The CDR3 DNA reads TGTGCCAGCAGCTATGGACAGGGGGCGGGGGAGACCCAGTACTTC.

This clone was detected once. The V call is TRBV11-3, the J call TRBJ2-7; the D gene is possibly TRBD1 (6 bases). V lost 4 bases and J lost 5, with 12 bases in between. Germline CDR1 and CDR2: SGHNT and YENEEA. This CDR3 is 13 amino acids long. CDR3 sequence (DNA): TGTGCCAGCAGCTCACAGGGAATCAACGAGCAGTACTTC. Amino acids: CASSSQGINEQYF.

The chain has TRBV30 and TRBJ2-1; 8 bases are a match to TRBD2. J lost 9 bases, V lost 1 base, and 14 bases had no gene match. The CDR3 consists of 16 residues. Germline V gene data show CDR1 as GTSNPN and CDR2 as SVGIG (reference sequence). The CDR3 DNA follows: TGTGCCTGGAGTGACTCCTCGGGACTAGTGCTGGGTGAGCAGTTCTTC. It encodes CAWSDSSGLVLGEQFF.

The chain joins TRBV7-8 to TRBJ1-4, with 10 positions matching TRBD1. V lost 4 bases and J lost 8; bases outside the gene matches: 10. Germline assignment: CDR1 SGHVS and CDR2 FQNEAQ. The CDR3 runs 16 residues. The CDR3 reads CASSSNGQGGYEKLFF. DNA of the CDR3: TGTGCCAGCAGCTCCAACGGACAGGGGGGATACGAAAAACTGTTTTTT.

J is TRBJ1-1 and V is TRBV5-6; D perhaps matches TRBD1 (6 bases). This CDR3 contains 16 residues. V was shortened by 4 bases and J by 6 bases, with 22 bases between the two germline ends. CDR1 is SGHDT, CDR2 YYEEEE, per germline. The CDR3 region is CASSHAGGPAGSEAFF. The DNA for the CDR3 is TGTGCCAGCAGCCACGCCGGGGGGCCCGCCGGGTCTGAAGCTTTCTTT. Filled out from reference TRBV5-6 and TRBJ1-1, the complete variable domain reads DAGVTQSPTHLIKTRGQQVTLRCSPKSGHDTVSWYQQALGQGPQFIFQYYEEEERQRGNFPDRFSGHQFPNYSSELNVNALLLGDSALYLCASSHAGGPAGSEAFFGQGTRLTVV.

For the CDR3, the DNA is TGTGCCAGCAGCCAACAGATTAACACTGAAGCTTTCTTT. Translating gives CASSQQINTEAFF. The gene calls are TRBV3-1 (or the pseudogene TRBV3-2) and TRBJ1-1, with D uncertain. The CDR3 is made up of 13 amino acids. V lost 2 bases and J 2 bases, leaving 6 bases between the germline ends. Germline V CDR1 and CDR2: LGHDT, YNNKEL (reference sequence).

CDR3 sequence: CASSVGPWTGGTDSPLHF. DNA for the CDR3: TGTGCCAGCAGCGTGGGGCCCTGGACAGGGGGCACTGATTCACCCCTCCACTTT. The genes are TRBV9 and TRBJ1-6, with 11 positions matching TRBD1. CDR3 length equals 18 residues. Germline lookup yields CDR1 SGDLS and CDR2 YYNGEE. Losses at the gene ends were 2 bases for V and 8 bases for J; bases not matched to a gene: 12.

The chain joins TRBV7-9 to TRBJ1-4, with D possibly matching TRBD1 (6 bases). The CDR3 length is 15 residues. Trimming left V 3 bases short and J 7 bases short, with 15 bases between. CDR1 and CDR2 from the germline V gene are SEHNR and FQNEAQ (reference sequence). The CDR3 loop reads CASSFSRGLGEKLFF. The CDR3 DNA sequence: TGTGCCAGCAGCTTTAGCAGGGGCCTCGGTGAAAAACTGTTTTTT.

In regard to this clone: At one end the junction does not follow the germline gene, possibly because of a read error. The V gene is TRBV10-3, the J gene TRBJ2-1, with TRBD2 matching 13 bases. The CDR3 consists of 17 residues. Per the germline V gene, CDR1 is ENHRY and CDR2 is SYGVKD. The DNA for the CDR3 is TGTGCCATCAGTGAGACAATAGGACTAGCGGGGGATAATGATCAGTTCTTC. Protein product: CAISETIGLAGDNDQFF.

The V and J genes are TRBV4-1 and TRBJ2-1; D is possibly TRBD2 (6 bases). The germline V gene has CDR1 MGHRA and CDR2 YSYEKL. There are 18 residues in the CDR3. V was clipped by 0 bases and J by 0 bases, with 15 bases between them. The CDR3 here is CASSQDVNPGASYNEQFF. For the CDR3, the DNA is TGCGCCAGCAGCCAAGATGTCAATCCGGGAGCCTCCTACAATGAGCAGTTCTTC.

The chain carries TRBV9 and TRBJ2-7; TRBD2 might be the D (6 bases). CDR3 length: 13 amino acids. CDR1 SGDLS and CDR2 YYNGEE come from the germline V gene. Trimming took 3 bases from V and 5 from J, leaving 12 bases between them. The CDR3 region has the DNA TGTGCCAGCAGCGCAGTCGGGGGTGACGAGCAGTACTTC. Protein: CASSAVGGDEQYF.

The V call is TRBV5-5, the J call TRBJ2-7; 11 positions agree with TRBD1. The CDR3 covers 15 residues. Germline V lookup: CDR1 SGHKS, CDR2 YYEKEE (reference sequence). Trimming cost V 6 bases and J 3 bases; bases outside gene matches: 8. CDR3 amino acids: CASTITGTGGYEQYF. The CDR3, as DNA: TGTGCCAGCACCATAACCGGGACAGGGGGCTACGAGCAGTACTTC.

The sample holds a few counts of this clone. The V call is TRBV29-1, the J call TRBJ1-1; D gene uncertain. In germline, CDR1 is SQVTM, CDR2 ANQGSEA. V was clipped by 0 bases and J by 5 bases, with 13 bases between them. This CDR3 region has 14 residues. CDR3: CSVEDPGGITEAFF. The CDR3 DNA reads TGCAGCGTTGAAGACCCAGGTGGAATTACTGAAGCTTTCTTT. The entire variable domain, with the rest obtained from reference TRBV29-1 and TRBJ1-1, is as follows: SAVISQKPSRDICQRGTSLTIQCQVDSQVTMMFWYRQQPGQSLTLIATANQGSEATYESGFVIDKFPISRPNLTFSTLTVSNMSPEDSSIYLCSVEDPGGITEAFFGQGTRLTVV.

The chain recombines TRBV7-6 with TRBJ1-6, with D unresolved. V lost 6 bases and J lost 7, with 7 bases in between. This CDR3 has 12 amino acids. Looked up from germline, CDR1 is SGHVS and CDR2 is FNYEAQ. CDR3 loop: CASSGSNSPLHF. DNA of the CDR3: TGTGCCAGCAGTGGTAGCAATTCACCCCTCCACTTT.

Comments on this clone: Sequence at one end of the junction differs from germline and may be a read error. As DNA, the CDR3 is TGTGCCAGCAGCGTTTATAGTATTCGCAATGAGCGGTTCTTC. It codes for CASSVYSIRNERFF. The chain combines TRBV9 with TRBJ2-1; no clear D. The CDR3 covers 14 residues. Germline values: CDR1 SGDLS, CDR2 YYNGEE.

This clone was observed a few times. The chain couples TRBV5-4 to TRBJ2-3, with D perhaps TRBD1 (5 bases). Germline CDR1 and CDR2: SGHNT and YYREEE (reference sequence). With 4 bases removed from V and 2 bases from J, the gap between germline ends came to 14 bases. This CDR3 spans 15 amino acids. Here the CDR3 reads CASSTKGALTDTQYF. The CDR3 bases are TGTGCCAGCAGCACAAAAGGGGCCCTCACAGATACGCAGTATTTT.